This T cell receptor beta chain emerged from a study of monozygotic twins with inflammatory bowel disease. TCRdb processed the 5' RACE reads again and assigns one entry to each CDR3 protein, with no DNA. The sample features a few hundred thousand distinct CDR3 sequences, with roughly 1.5% in its top ten. There are 13 residues in the CDR3. Germline V gives CDR1 WSHSY, CDR2 SAAADI. The origin of this receptor is a human donor with ulcerative colitis or Crohn's disease, or a healthy co-twin of an affected twin (not recorded which). What was sequenced was blood. This rearrangement joins TRBV10-2 to TRBJ2-1; as DNA is missing, the TRBD1 call by TCRdb cannot be tested. The CDR3 reads CASSPRLYNEQFF.